This TCR beta chain is from a study of blood T cell repertoires in COVID-19. As for the study in general: Donors in the United States, Italy and Spain gave samples during acute or convalescent COVID-19.

This CDR3 region has 10 residues. Germline V gene lookup returns CDR1 DFQATT and CDR2 SNEGSKA (reference sequence). Trimming took off 6 bases at V and 10 bases at J, with 10 bases between the two ends. Followed over time, Seattle patients had been enrolled while infection was active. Per the authors' pipeline: Nucleated cell number was recorded as an estimate derived from reference gene primer amplification. Only in-frame clones appear in the TCRdb table, and some are missing; sequencing was by immunoSEQ multiplex PCR. That table is the source of V, J and clone size, and D and trimming were worked out from the DNA. Here the sample spans around 23,000 clones, about four fifths being singletons. This clone was observed a few times.

Input material: peripheral blood. The chain carries TRBV20-1 and TRBJ2-4, with a tentative D call TRBD2 (6 bases). The clonotype comes from a man aged 45-60 years with COVID-19, enrolled during active disease. The CDR3 region is CSAQAGIQYF. The CDR3 DNA reads TGCAGTGCACAGGCGGGGATTCAGTACTTC.